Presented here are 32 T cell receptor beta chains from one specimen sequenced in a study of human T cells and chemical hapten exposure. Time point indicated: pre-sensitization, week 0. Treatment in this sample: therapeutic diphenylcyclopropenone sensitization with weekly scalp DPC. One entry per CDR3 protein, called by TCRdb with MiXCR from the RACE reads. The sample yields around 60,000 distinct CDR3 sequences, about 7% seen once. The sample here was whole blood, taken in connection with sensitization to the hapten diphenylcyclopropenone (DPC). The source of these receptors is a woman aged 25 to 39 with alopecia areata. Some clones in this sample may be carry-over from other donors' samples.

CDR3 sequence: CASSSSVNYGYTF. The CDR3 DNA sequence: TGTGCCAGCAGTTCCTCAGTTAACTATGGCTACACCTTC. V is TRBV27 and J is TRBJ1-2; D is unclear. Germline V CDR1 and CDR2: MNHEY, SMNVEV (reference sequence). Trimming removed 4 bases at V and 1 base at J, with 7 bases between. The CDR3 length is 13 residues.

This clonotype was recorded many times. CDR3 sequence (DNA): TGTGCCAGCAGCCACGGGACACCCCGGGAGAACACTGAAGCTTTCTTT. Translated, it gives CASSHGTPRENTEAFF. The chain employs TRBV5-5 and TRBJ1-1, with TRBD1 as a possible D gene (6 bases). With 4 bases removed from V and 1 base from J, the gap between germline ends came to 17 bases. Germline V gives CDR1 SGHKS, CDR2 YYEKEE (reference sequence). The length of the CDR3 is 16 residues.

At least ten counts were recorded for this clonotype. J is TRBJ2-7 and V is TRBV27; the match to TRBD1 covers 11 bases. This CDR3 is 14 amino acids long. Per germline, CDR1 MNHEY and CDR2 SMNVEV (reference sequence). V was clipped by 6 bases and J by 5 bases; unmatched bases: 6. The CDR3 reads CASSRDRGGHEQYF. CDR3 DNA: TGTGCCAGCAGCCGGGACAGGGGGGGCCACGAGCAGTACTTC.

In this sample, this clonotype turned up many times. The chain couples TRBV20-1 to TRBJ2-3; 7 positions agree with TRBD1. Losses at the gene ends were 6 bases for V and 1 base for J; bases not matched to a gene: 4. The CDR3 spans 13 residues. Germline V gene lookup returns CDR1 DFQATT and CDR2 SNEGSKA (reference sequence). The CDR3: CSARGQGTDTQYF. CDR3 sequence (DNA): TGCAGTGCGAGGGGGCAGGGCACAGATACGCAGTATTTT.

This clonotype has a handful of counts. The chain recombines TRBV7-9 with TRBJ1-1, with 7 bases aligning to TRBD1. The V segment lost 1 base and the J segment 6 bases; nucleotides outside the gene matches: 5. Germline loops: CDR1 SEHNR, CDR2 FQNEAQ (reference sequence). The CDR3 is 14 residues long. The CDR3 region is CASSLVRGAAEAFF. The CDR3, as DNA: TGTGCCAGCAGCTTAGTCAGGGGGGCGGCTGAAGCTTTCTTT. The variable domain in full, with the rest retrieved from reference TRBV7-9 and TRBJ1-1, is DTGVSQNPRHKITKRGQNVTFRCDPISEHNRLYWYRQTLGQGPEFLTYFQNEAQLEKSRLLSDRFSAERPKGSFSTLEIQRTEQGDSAMYLCASSLVRGAAEAFFGQGTRLTVV.

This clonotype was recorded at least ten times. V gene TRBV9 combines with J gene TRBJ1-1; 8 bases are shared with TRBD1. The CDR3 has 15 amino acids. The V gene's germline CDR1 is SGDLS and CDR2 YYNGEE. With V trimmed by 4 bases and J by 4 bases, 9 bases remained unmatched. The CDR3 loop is CASSSRSGGGTEAFF. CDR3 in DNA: TGTGCCAGCAGCTCCAGATCAGGGGGCGGCACTGAAGCTTTCTTT.

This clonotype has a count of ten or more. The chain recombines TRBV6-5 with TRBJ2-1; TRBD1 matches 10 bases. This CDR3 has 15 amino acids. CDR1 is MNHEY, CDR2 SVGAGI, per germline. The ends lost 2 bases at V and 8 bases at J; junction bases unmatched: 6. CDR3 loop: CASSYRDRGWDEQFF. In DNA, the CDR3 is TGTGCCAGCAGTTACCGGGACAGGGGTTGGGATGAGCAGTTCTTC.

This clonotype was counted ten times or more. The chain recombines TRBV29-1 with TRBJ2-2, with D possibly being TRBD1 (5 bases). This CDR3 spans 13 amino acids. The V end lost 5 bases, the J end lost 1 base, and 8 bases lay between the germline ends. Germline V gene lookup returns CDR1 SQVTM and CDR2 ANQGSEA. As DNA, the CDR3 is TGCAGCGTTAGGGGAAAGAACACCGGGGAGCTGTTTTTT. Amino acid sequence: CSVRGKNTGELFF.

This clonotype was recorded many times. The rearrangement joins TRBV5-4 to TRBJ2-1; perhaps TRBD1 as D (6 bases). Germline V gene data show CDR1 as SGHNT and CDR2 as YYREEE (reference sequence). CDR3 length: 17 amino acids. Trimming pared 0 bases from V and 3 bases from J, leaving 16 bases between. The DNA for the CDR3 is TGTGCCAGCAGCTTGGAGACAGGCCCCGGGAACTACAATGAGCAGTTCTTC. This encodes CASSLETGPGNYNEQFF.

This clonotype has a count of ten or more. This chain's CDR3 is CSAMQGSLGGELFF. The CDR3 nucleotides read TGCAGTGCTATGCAGGGCTCACTAGGAGGGGAGCTGTTTTTT. The chain links TRBV20-1 to TRBJ2-2; D tentatively fits TRBD1 or TRBD2 (5 bases each). The CDR3 extends over 14 amino acids. The V end lost 4 bases, the J end lost 8 bases, and 17 bases lay between the germline ends. Germline V gene data show CDR1 as DFQATT and CDR2 as SNEGSKA (reference sequence).

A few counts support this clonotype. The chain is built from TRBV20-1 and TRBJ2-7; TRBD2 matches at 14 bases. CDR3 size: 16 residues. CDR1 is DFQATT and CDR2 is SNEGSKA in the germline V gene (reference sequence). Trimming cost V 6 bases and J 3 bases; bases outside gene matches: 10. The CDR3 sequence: CSAKGLAGDKDYEQYF. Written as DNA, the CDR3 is TGCAGTGCAAAGGGACTAGCGGGGGACAAAGACTACGAGCAGTACTTC.

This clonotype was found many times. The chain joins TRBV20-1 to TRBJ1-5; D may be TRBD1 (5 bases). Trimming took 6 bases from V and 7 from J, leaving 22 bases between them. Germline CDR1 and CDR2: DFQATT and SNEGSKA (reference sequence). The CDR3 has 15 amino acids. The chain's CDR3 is CSAPRIQVREQPQHF. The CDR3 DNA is TGCAGTGCGCCACGTATACAGGTCCGGGAGCAGCCCCAGCATTTT.

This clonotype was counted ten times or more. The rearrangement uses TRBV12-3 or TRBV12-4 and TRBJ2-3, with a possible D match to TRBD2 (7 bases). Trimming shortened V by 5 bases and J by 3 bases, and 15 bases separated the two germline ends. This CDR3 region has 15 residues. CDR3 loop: CASSTEGGRTDTQYF. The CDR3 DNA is TGTGCCAGCAGTACAGAGGGGGGGAGGACAGATACGCAGTATTTT.

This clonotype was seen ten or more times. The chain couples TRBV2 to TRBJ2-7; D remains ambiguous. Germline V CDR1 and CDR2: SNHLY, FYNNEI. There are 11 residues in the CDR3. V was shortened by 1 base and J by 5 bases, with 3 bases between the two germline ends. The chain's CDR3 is CASSEVDEQYF. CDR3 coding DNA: TGTGCCAGCAGTGAAGTCGACGAGCAGTACTTC.

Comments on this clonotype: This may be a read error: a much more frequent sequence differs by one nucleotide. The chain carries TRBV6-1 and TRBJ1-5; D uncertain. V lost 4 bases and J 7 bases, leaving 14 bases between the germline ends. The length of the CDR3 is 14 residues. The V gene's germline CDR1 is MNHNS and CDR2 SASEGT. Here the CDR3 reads CASSVRECGQPQHF. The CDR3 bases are TGTGCCAGCAGTGTTCGGGAGTGTGGACAGCCCCAGCATTTT.

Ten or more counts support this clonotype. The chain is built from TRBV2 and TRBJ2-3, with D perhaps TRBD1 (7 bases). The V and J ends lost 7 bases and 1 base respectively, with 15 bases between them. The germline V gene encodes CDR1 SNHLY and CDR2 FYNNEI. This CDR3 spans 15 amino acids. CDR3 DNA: TGTGCCAGCATATCCCAGGGGGGCCGCACAGATACGCAGTATTTT. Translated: CASISQGGRTDTQYF.

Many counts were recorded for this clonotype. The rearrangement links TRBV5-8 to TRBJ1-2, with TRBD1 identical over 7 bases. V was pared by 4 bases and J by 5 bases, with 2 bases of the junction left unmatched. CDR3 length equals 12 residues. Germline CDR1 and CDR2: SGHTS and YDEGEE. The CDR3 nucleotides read TGTGCCAGCAGCCAGGGGGAATATGGCTACACCTTC. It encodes CASSQGEYGYTF.

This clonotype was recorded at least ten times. The CDR3 is CATAPPYGYTF. CDR3 DNA sequence: TGTGCTACCGCACCACCCTATGGCTACACCTTC. The rearrangement joins TRBV30 to TRBJ1-2; D call uncertain. The CDR3 covers 11 residues. CDR1 is GTSNPN and CDR2 is SVGIG in the germline V gene (reference sequence).

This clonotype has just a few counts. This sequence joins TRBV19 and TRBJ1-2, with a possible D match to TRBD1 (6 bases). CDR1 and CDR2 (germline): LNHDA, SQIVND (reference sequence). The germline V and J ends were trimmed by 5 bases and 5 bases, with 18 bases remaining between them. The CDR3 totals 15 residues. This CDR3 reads CASSSRGGTSYGYTF. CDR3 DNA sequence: TGTGCCAGTAGTTCGCGAGGGGGGACAAGTTATGGCTACACCTTC.

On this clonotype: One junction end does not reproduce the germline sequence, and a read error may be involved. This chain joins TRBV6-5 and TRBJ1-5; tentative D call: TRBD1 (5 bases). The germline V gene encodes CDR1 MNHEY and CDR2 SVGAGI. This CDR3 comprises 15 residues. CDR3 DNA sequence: TGTGCCAGCACCACTCTTTCGGGGGGAAGGCAGCCCCAGAATTTT. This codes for CASTTLSGGRQPQNF.

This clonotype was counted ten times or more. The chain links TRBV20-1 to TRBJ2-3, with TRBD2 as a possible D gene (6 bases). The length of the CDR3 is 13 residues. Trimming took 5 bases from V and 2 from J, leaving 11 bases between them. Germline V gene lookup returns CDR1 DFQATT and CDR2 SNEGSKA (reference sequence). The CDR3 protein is CSAADYTTDTQYF. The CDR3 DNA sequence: TGCAGTGCTGCGGACTATACCACAGATACGCAGTATTTT.

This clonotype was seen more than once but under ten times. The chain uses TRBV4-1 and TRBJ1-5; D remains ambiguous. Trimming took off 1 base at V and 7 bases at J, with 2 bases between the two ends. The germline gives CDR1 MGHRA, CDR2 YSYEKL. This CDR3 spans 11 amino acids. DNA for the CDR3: TGCGCCAGCAGCCAAGGACAGCCCCAGCATTTT. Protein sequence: CASSQGQPQHF.

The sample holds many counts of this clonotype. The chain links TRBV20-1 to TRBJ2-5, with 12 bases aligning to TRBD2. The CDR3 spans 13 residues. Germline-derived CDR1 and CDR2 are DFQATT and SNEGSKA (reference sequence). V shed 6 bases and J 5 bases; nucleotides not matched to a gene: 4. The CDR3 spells CSAPTSGGETQYF. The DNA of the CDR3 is TGCAGTGCACCGACTAGCGGGGGTGAGACCCAGTACTTC.

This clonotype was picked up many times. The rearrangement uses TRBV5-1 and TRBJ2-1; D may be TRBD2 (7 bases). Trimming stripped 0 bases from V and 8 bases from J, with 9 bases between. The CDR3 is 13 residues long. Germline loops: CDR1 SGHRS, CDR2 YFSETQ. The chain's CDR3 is CASSLEGGHEQFF. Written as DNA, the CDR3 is TGCGCCAGCAGCTTGGAGGGGGGGCATGAGCAGTTCTTC.

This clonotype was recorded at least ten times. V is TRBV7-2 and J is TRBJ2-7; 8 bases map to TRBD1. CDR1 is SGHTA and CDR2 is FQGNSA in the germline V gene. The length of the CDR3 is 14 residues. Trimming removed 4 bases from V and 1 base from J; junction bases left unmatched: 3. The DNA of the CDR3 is TGTGCCAGCAGCTCGGGACAGGCGTCCTACGAGCAGTACTTC. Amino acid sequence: CASSSGQASYEQYF.

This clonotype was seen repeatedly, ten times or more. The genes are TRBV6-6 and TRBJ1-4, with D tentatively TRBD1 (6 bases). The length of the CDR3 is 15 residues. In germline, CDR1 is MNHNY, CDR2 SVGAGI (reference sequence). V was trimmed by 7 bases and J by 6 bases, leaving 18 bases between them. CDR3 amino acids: CASTDNGQWDEKLFF. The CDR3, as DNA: TGTGCCAGCACCGACAATGGACAGTGGGATGAAAAACTGTTTTTT.

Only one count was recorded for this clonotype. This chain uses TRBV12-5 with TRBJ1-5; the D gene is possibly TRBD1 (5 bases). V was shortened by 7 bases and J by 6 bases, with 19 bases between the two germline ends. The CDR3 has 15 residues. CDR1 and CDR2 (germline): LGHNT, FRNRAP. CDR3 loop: CASAYDSPGSQPQHF. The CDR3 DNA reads TGTGCTAGTGCCTACGACAGCCCCGGCAGTCAGCCCCAGCATTTT.

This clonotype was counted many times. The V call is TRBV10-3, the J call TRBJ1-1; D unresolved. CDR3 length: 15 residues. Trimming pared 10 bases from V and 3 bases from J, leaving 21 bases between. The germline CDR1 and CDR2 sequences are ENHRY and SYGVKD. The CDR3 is CATPLGINRDTEAFF. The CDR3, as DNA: TGTGCCACCCCCTTGGGGATTAATAGAGACACTGAAGCTTTCTTT.

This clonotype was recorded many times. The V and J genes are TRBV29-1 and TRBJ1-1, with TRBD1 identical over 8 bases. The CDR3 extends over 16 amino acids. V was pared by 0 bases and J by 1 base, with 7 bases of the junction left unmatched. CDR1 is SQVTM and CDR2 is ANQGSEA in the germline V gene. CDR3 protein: CSVEDRFGQGNTEAFF. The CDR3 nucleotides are TGCAGCGTTGAAGATCGATTTGGACAGGGGAACACTGAAGCTTTCTTT.

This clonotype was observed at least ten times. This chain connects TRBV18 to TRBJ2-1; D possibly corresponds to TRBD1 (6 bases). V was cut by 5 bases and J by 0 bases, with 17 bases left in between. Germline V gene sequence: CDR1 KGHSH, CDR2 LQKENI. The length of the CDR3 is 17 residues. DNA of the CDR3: TGTGCCAGCTCAGCCTCCTGGTTAGGGGGCTCCTACAATGAGCAGTTCTTC. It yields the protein CASSASWLGGSYNEQFF.

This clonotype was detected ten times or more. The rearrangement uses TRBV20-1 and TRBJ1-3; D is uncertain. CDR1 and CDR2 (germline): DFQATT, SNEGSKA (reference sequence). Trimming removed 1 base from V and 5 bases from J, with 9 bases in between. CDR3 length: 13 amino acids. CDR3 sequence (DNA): TGCAGTGCTAGAGTTTGGGCGAGAAACACCATATATTTT. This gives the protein CSARVWARNTIYF.

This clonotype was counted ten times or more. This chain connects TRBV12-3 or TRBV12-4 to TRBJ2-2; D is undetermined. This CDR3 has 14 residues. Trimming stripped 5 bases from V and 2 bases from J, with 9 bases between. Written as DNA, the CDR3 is TGTGCCAGCAGTCTACTAACTAACACCGGGGAGCTGTTTTTT. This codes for CASSLLTNTGELFF.